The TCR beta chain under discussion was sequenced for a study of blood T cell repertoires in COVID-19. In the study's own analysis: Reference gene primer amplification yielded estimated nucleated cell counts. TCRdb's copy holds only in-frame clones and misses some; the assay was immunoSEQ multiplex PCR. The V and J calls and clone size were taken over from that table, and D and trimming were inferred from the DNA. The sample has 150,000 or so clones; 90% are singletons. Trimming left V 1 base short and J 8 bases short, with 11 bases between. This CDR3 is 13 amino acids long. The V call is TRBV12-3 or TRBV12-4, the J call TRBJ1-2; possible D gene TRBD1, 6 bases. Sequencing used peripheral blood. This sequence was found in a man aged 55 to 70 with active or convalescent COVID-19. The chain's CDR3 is CASSLVRGSGYTF. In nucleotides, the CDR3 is TGTGCCAGCAGTTTAGTCAGGGGATCCGGCTACACCTTC.